This T cell receptor (beta chain) was captured by sequencing in a study of cytomegalovirus exposure and HLA in healthy donors. Background on the study: For the approximately 420 genotyped donors, around 76% fell within the Caucasian-associated ancestry cluster.

V was trimmed by 0 bases and J by 7 bases, leaving 10 bases between them. Germline CDR1 and CDR2: LNHDA and SQIVND (reference sequence). The length of the CDR3 is 13 residues. Nominally healthy donors provided the samples, though records likely missed some immune exposures. The PCR contained 60 Vbeta and 13 Jbeta primers. The repertoire was sequenced with immunoSEQ multiplex PCR; TCRdb's copy has only in-frame clones and lacks some. The data hold about 170,000 clones, with more than 65% observed a single time. Concerning this clone: Its antigen remains unknown.

General observations from the study: Rarity characterized most TCR sequences, yet some public TCRs appeared in many donors. A later analysis reported that several of the most significant clusters appeared to be linked to common viral pathogens, among them Epstein-Barr virus.

The source of this sequence is a male donor in good health and CMV-seronegative. Material for sequencing was PBMCs. V and J are TRBV19 and TRBJ2-7, with D uncertain. The CDR3 loop is CASSIDKLREQYF. DNA of the CDR3: TGTGCCAGTAGTATAGACAAACTGAGGGAGCAGTACTTC.